Listed below are T cell receptor beta chains from one sample, sequenced in a study of blood T cell repertoires in COVID-19. The method was immunoSEQ multiplex PCR; TCRdb's version includes in-frame clones alone and lacks a portion of them. This sample yields roughly 230,000 clones, of which roughly 81% are seen a single time; 6.6% belongs to the top ten. The sequenced material came from PBMCs or T cells enriched from blood (not recorded which). All receptors come from a woman between 45 and 60 years old who had been exposed to COVID-19. Each CDR3 is given with its conserved first and last residue. Where a row states a size, it is once, few, many or the class of an expanded clone; other rows omit it.

clone size: -; J gene: TRBJ2-6; V gene: TRBV4-1; CDR3 protein: CASSPGGWSSGANVLTF
clone size: -; J gene: TRBJ1-2; V gene: TRBV18; CDR3 protein: CASSPLGELKGYTF
clone size: few; J gene: TRBJ2-7; V gene: TRBV6-2/TRBV6-3; CDR3 protein: CASSYIPEREQYF
clone size: -; J gene: TRBJ1-3; V gene: TRBV3-1/TRBV3-2; CDR3 protein: CASSRTGDSGNTIYF
clone size: -; J gene: TRBJ1-3; V gene: TRBV4-1; CDR3 protein: CASSQDPGEGNTIYF
clone size: -; J gene: TRBJ2-2; V gene: TRBV28; CDR3 protein: CASREQGRGELFF
clone size: -; J gene: TRBJ1-1; V gene: TRBV5-6; CDR3 protein: CASSSNSQGATEAFF
clone size: -; J gene: TRBJ1-6; V gene: TRBV10-3; CDR3 protein: CAISDSPTFSYNSPLHF
clone size: -; J gene: TRBJ2-7; V gene: TRBV5-1; CDR3 protein: CASSSDGGSSYEQYF
clone size: -; J gene: TRBJ2-7; V gene: TRBV23-1; CDR3 protein: CASSQPQGTVSPYEQYF